A selection of T cell receptor beta chains follows, all from one sample in a study of T cell repertoires in cytomegalovirus infection. TCRdb reanalysed the reads using MiXCR and keeps one entry per CDR3 protein. The sample shows around 740,000 distinct CDR3 sequences, roughly 35% of them seen only once. The specimen sequenced was PBMCs. The receptor source for this set is a human donor in good health (CMV status not recorded). Some clones in this sample may be carry-over from other donors' samples. Each CDR3 is given with its conserved first and last residue. D genes are given only for firm matches. A clone size is listed for some rows: how often the clone was seen (once, few, many), or a class if it is expanded.

d_gene,v_gene,j_gene,abundance,CDR3aa,CDR3nt
TRBD1,TRBV7-9,TRBJ2-7,few,CASSPPGTDRYEQYF,TGTGCCAGCAGCCCCCCCGGGACAGACCGTTACGAGCAGTACTTC
-,TRBV12-3/TRBV12-4,TRBJ1-1,-,CASSPRGTSEAFF,TGTGCCAGCAGTCCCCGGGGGACGTCTGAAGCTTTCTTT
-,TRBV28,TRBJ2-1,-,CASRRLSHNEQFF,TGTGCCAGCCGCCGACTATCCCACAATGAGCAGTTCTTC
-,TRBV5-5,TRBJ2-5,few,CASSPPGVQGRETQYF,TGTGCCAGCAGCCCCCCTGGGGTTCAGGGTCGAGAGACCCAGTACTTC
-,TRBV5-6,TRBJ2-7,-,CASSLVGGGQYF,TGTGCCAGCAGCTTGGTCGGGGGTGGGCAGTACTTC
TRBD2,TRBV7-7,TRBJ2-3,many,CASSLSSGSTDTQYF,TGTGCTAGCAGCTTATCTAGCGGGAGCACAGATACGCAGTATTTT
-,TRBV7-3,TRBJ1-2,few,CASSLNGNANGYTF,TGTGCCAGCAGCTTAAATGGGAACGCAAATGGCTACACCTTC
TRBD2,TRBV20-1,TRBJ2-3,-,CSARSPGLAGPTDTQYF,TGCAGTGCTAGATCCCCCGGACTAGCGGGACCCACAGATACGCAGTATTTT
-,TRBV4-1,TRBJ1-6,few,CASSQDWNQGHFF,TGCGCCAGCAGCCAAGATTGGAACCAGGGGCACTTCTTT
TRBD2,TRBV28,TRBJ2-1,few,CASRAGGLGNEQFF,TGTGCCAGCAGAGCGGGGGGGCTTGGAAATGAGCAGTTCTTC
-,TRBV10-3,TRBJ2-4,-,CAISSGKNIQYF,TGTGCCATCTCTTCGGGGAAAAACATTCAGTACTTC
-,TRBV4-1,TRBJ1-2,few,CASSQESTADYGYTF,TGCGCCAGCAGCCAAGAGTCTACGGCGGACTATGGCTACACCTTC
-,TRBV29-1,TRBJ1-2,-,CSVEAQPNYGYTF,TGCAGCGTTGAAGCCCAGCCAAACTATGGCTACACCTTC
-,TRBV27,TRBJ2-7,-,CASNEAGNSYEQYF,TGTGCCAGCAACGAAGCGGGCAACTCCTACGAGCAGTACTTC
-,TRBV6-5,TRBJ2-2,few,CARNQGFDTGELFF,TGTGCCAGAAATCAGGGTTTCGACACCGGGGAGCTGTTTTTT
-,TRBV7-9,TRBJ2-1,-,CASSLVPYREQFF,TGTGCCAGCAGCTTAGTCCCGTATCGGGAGCAGTTCTTC
TRBD2,TRBV28,TRBJ2-3,many,CASSLITGLAGPLGSTDTQYF,TGTGCCAGCAGTTTAATCACTGGACTAGCGGGCCCCCTCGGTAGCACAGATACGCAGTATTTT
-,TRBV2,TRBJ1-1,-,CAPRRGNTEAFF,TGTGCCCCCAGGCGCGGGAACACTGAAGCTTTCTTT
-,TRBV7-9,TRBJ2-7,-,CASSFGTKAYEQYF,TGTGCCAGCAGCTTCGGGACAAAGGCCTACGAGCAGTACTTC
-,TRBV7-9,TRBJ1-1,many,CASSFRGEGSCFF,TGTGCCAGCAGCTTTCGAGGGGAGGGAAGTTGCTTCTTT
-,TRBV7-6,TRBJ2-7,few,CASSLGGRVNEQYF,TGTGCCAGCAGCTTAGGGGGCAGGGTAAACGAGCAGTACTTC
-,TRBV7-2,TRBJ2-3,many,CASSLNGPRDTQYF,TGTGCCAGCAGCTTAAATGGCCCCCGAGATACGCAGTATTTT
-,TRBV28,TRBJ2-7,-,CASERLNEQYF,TGTGCCAGCGAGAGGCTGAACGAGCAGTACTTC
-,TRBV25-1,TRBJ1-4,-,CASSAALTRLFF,TGTGCCAGCAGTGCTGCGTTGACAAGACTGTTTTTT
TRBD1,TRBV11-2,TRBJ1-6,few,CASSLGGTGTAFNSPLHF,TGTGCCAGCAGCTTAGGGGGGACCGGGACAGCGTTTAATTCACCCCTCCACTTT
-,TRBV3-1,TRBJ1-2,-,CASSQEGSEAGNYGYTF,TGTGCCAGCAGCCAAGAGGGTTCGGAGGCGGGTAACTATGGCTACACCTTC
-,TRBV18,TRBJ2-1,-,CASSPGSFGVEQFF,TGTGCCAGCTCCCCCGGTAGCTTCGGCGTTGAGCAGTTCTTC
-,TRBV28,TRBJ1-4,-,CASSTDAQNEKLFF,TGTGCCAGCAGCACGGATGCCCAGAATGAAAAACTGTTTTTT
TRBD1,TRBV19,TRBJ2-1,many,CASSVTGQGLNEQFF,TGTGCCAGTAGCGTCACGGGACAGGGTCTCAATGAGCAGTTCTTC
-,TRBV12-3/TRBV12-4,TRBJ1-1,many,CASSLRQLNTEAFF,TGTGCCAGCAGTTTAAGGCAGTTGAACACTGAAGCTTTCTTT
TRBD2,TRBV7-9,TRBJ2-1,once,CASSTPRTSGFYNEQFF,TGTGCCAGCAGCACGCCCAGGACTAGCGGGTTTTACAATGAGCAGTTCTTC
TRBD1,TRBV7-9,TRBJ2-1,many,CASSSSRTGLEQFF,TGTGCCAGCAGCTCGTCACGGACAGGACTTGAGCAGTTCTTC
-,TRBV27,TRBJ1-6,once,CASSLSGRANSPLHF,TGTGCCAGCAGTTTATCAGGCAGGGCTAATTCACCCCTCCACTTT
TRBD2,TRBV20-1,TRBJ2-2,few,CSASGLAGFGELFF,TGCAGTGCTTCCGGACTAGCAGGGTTCGGGGAGCTGTTTTTT
-,TRBV5-5,TRBJ2-3,few,CASSFSRGTFFKSTDTQYF,TGTGCCAGCAGCTTTTCCCGCGGCACCTTTTTTAAGAGCACAGATACGCAGTATTTT
TRBD1,TRBV28,TRBJ2-5,-,CAISLNRGRVERETQYF,TGTGCCATCAGTTTAAACAGGGGAAGGGTCGAACGAGAGACCCAGTACTTC
-,TRBV5-1,TRBJ1-1,-,CASSAAHRLTEAFF,TGCGCCAGCAGCGCAGCGCACCGTCTTACTGAAGCTTTCTTT
-,TRBV6-2/TRBV6-3,TRBJ2-2,-,CASSESGTRGAGELFF,TGTGCCAGCAGTGAATCCGGGACAAGGGGCGCCGGGGAGCTGTTTTTT
TRBD2,TRBV5-6,TRBJ2-2,-,CASSLVGTSRTGELFF,TGTGCCAGCAGCTTGGTTGGGACTAGCCGAACCGGGGAGCTGTTTTTT
TRBD1,TRBV12-3/TRBV12-4,TRBJ1-2,-,CASSSAQGAGGYTF,TGTGCCAGCAGTTCGGCACAGGGGGCGGGTGGCTACACCTTC
TRBD2,TRBV27,TRBJ2-3,-,CASGLFSGGSTDTQYF,TGTGCCAGCGGTTTATTTTCGGGGGGAAGCACAGATACGCAGTATTTT
-,TRBV28,TRBJ2-1,-,CASSSATGVGWGEPFF,TGTGCCAGCAGTTCAGCGACGGGAGTGGGCTGGGGTGAGCCGTTCTTC
-,TRBV7-2,TRBJ1-5,many,CASSSTGTNQPQHF,TGTGCCAGCAGCTCCACAGGGACTAATCAGCCCCAGCATTTT
-,TRBV27,TRBJ1-2,once,CASSLWGLGGYTF,TGTGCCAGCAGTTTATGGGGTTTAGGCGGCTACACCTTC